This T cell receptor (beta chain) emerged from a study of T cell responses to AZD1222 COVID-19 vaccine. Whole-study results and caveats: Possibly, clonal diversity was underestimated; donors were largely white British and included more females.

This CDR3 is 11 amino acids long. In germline, CDR1 is LGHDT, CDR2 YNNKEL (reference sequence). V was pared by 8 bases and J by 6 bases, with 8 bases between. With regard to this clone: Antigen specificity is unknown.

Repertoires were generated with immunoSEQ multiplex PCR, while TCRdb's copy carries only in-frame clones and drops some. The data contain 110,000 to 150,000 clones, roughly 90% of them singletons. The sequence came from an adult in good health. The chain is built from TRBV3-1 (or the pseudogene TRBV3-2) and TRBJ1-3, with D perhaps TRBD1 (6 bases). The material sequenced was peripheral blood, taken on day 0 of AZD1222 vaccination. CDR3 amino acids: CASQGLNTIYF. Here the CDR3 DNA reads TGTGCCAGCCAGGGGCTAAACACCATATATTTT.